Listed here are 23 T cell receptor beta chains from one sample, sequenced in a study of blood T cell repertoires in COVID-19. Repertoires were generated with immunoSEQ multiplex PCR, while TCRdb's copy carries only in-frame clones and drops some. The table shows 450,000 or so clones, with approximately 89% occurring only once. Sequences were obtained from peripheral blood. The receptor set was obtained from a woman aged 35 to 49 with COVID-19, enrolled during active disease.

V and J are TRBV21-1 and TRBJ1-5. TRBV21-1 is termed a pseudogene. The CDR3 extends over 16 amino acids. Here the CDR3 reads CASSLGTAMCVQPQHF. The CDR3 DNA reads as TGTGCCAGCAGTCTCGGGACTGCCATGTGCGTTCAGCCCCAGCATTTT.

The chain combines TRBV19 with TRBJ1-1; 10 bases line up with TRBD1. V was clipped by 6 bases and J by 4 bases; unmatched bases: 8. This CDR3 contains 15 residues. The germline gives CDR1 LNHDA, CDR2 SQIVND (reference sequence). CDR3 nucleotides: TGTGCCAGTAGAGGACAGGGGGTTTGGGTCACTGAAGCTTTCTTT. This translates into CASRGQGVWVTEAFF. The complete variable domain, with remaining parts taken from reference TRBV19 and TRBJ1-1, reads DGGITQSPKYLFRKEGQNVTLSCEQNLNHDAMYWYRQDPGQGLRLIYYSQIVNDFQKGDIAEGYSVSREKKESFPLTVTSAQKNPTAFYLCASRGQGVWVTEAFFGQGTRLTVV.

This rearrangement joins TRBV6-5 to TRBJ2-3, with D unresolved. Germline lookup yields CDR1 MNHEY and CDR2 SVGAGI. The CDR3 is made up of 12 amino acids. With 7 bases removed from V and 7 bases from J, the gap between germline ends came to 12 bases. The CDR3 region has the DNA TGTGCCAGCATACACAGCCGATATACGCAGTATTTT. This gives the protein CASIHSRYTQYF.

The chain carries TRBV7-2 and TRBJ2-7; a weak D match, TRBD2 (6 bases). This CDR3 comprises 14 residues. V gave up 2 bases and J gave up 7 bases, with 15 bases separating them. CDR1 is SGHTA and CDR2 is FQGNSA in the germline V gene. DNA for the CDR3: TGTGCCAGCAGCTTATTCGGGGAGGTGGGGGAGCAGTACTTC. It is translated as CASSLFGEVGEQYF.

V usage is TRBV18 and J usage is TRBJ2-3; weak D call: TRBD2 (6 bases). V was clipped by 0 bases and J by 6 bases, with 16 bases between them. Germline V gene sequence: CDR1 KGHSH, CDR2 LQKENI. The CDR3 consists of 16 residues. CDR3 region: CASSPPSPGVADTQYF. CDR3 bases: TGTGCCAGCTCACCACCAAGTCCGGGAGTCGCGGATACGCAGTATTTT.

The V call is TRBV29-1, the J call TRBJ2-5; the match to TRBD1 covers 7 bases. The V and J ends lost 6 bases and 1 base, in that order; junction bases with no gene match: 5. Per the germline V gene, CDR1 is SQVTM and CDR2 is ANQGSEA. The CDR3 consists of 13 residues. The CDR3 region is CSVARTGQETQYF. In DNA form, the CDR3 reads TGCAGCGTCGCCAGGACAGGCCAAGAGACCCAGTACTTC.

The chain carries TRBV9 and TRBJ1-3; D gene unclear. The V and J ends lost 3 bases and 0 bases respectively, with 10 bases between them. CDR1 SGDLS and CDR2 YYNGEE come from the germline V gene. The CDR3 length is 15 residues. CDR3 nucleotide sequence: TGTGCCAGCAGCGCCAGACTGGGCTCTGGAAACACCATATATTTT. It yields the protein CASSARLGSGNTIYF.

The gene calls are TRBV28 and TRBJ2-1; TRBD1 might be the D (6 bases). The length of the CDR3 is 13 residues. Trimming stripped 6 bases from V and 4 bases from J, with 10 bases between. The V gene's germline CDR1 is MDHEN and CDR2 SYDVKM. The CDR3 DNA reads TGTGCCAGCAGACCGGACAGATACAATGAGCAGTTCTTC. Translating it yields CASRPDRYNEQFF.

The V and J genes are TRBV28 and TRBJ2-5, with TRBD1 matching over 8 bases. V was clipped by 0 bases and J by 3 bases; unmatched bases: 9. Germline CDR1 and CDR2: MDHEN and SYDVKM. CDR3 length equals 17 residues. The CDR3 here is CASSLCRDRRTKETQYF. The CDR3 coding sequence is TGTGCCAGCAGTTTATGCAGGGACAGGAGAACAAAAGAGACCCAGTACTTC.

The V and J genes are TRBV4-3 and TRBJ2-2; D is undetermined. V dropped 1 base and J dropped 4 bases, with 4 bases sitting between them. Germline V gene lookup returns CDR1 LGHNA and CDR2 YSLEER. The length of the CDR3 is 13 residues. The CDR3 is CASSQVATGELFF. CDR3 DNA: TGCGCCAGCAGCCAAGTAGCCACCGGGGAGCTGTTTTTT.

The chain combines TRBV15 with TRBJ2-1; 7 nucleotides agree with TRBD2. CDR1 is LNHNV, CDR2 YYDKDF, per germline (reference sequence). V dropped 0 bases and J dropped 6; count of bases not matched to a gene: 11. The CDR3 length is 17 residues. CDR3 region: CATSRDTWTRKANEQFF. The CDR3 nucleotides are TGTGCCACCAGCAGAGATACTTGGACTAGAAAGGCCAATGAGCAGTTCTTC.

The chain carries TRBV4-3 and TRBJ1-1; D ambiguous. This CDR3 is 12 amino acids long. Per germline, CDR1 LGHNA and CDR2 YSLEER. V was shortened by 5 bases and J by 6 bases, with 10 bases between the two germline ends. The CDR3 here is CASSAGISEAFF. The CDR3 DNA reads as TGCGCCAGCAGCGCCGGTATTTCTGAAGCTTTCTTT.

The chain has TRBV28 and TRBJ1-1; possible D gene TRBD1, 5 bases. The CDR3 has 16 residues. Trimming took off 0 bases at V and 5 bases at J, with 16 bases between the two ends. Germline V gene lookup returns CDR1 MDHEN and CDR2 SYDVKM. The CDR3 reads CASSLWTATLGTEAFF. The CDR3 bases are TGTGCCAGCAGTTTATGGACAGCTACATTGGGGACTGAAGCTTTCTTT.

This clone was picked up one time. The chain couples TRBV19 to TRBJ1-2, with 11 bases fitting TRBD1. V lost 4 bases to trimming and J lost 0 bases; unmatched junction nucleotides: 4. The germline V gene encodes CDR1 LNHDA and CDR2 SQIVND (reference sequence). This CDR3 is 16 amino acids long. Written as DNA, the CDR3 is TGTGCCAGTAGTAGGACAGGGGGCTCGGCTAACTATGGCTACACCTTC. It encodes CASSRTGGSANYGYTF.

V usage is TRBV7-2 and J usage is TRBJ2-5; D perhaps matches TRBD2 (5 bases). The CDR3 is 17 amino acids. Germline V gives CDR1 SGHTA, CDR2 FQGNSA. V lost 1 base, J lost 5 bases, and 20 bases lay in between. The CDR3 DNA follows: TGTGCCAGCAGCTTAGGTCTCCTAGCAAACCTCGTGGAGACCCAGTACTTC. It encodes CASSLGLLANLVETQYF. Drawing the rest from reference TRBV7-2 and TRBJ2-5, the complete variable domain is GAGVSQSPSNKVTEKGKDVELRCDPISGHTALYWYRQSLGQGLEFLIYFQGNSAPDKSGLPSDRFSAERTGGSVSTLTIQRTQQEDSAVYLCASSLGLLANLVETQYFGPGTRLLVL.

This clone has more than one count but fewer than ten. The chain has TRBV10-3 and TRBJ2-7; TRBD2 matches at 15 bases. V trimming: 2 bases; J trimming: 4 bases; junction bases outside the gene matches: 3. Per germline, CDR1 ENHRY and CDR2 SYGVKD. The CDR3 runs 16 residues. Here the CDR3 DNA reads TGTGCCATCAGTGAGATCGGGACTAGCGGGAGGTACGAGCAGTACTTC. Residues: CAISEIGTSGRYEQYF.

Only one count was recorded for this clone. The chain employs TRBV5-4 and TRBJ2-5, with unresolved D. The germline V and J ends were trimmed by 1 base and 0 bases, with 7 bases remaining between them. Germline V gene sequence: CDR1 SGHNT, CDR2 YYREEE (reference sequence). This CDR3 region has 14 residues. The CDR3 region is CASSLLSDQETQYF. Written as DNA, the CDR3 is TGTGCCAGCAGCTTGTTGTCGGACCAAGAGACCCAGTACTTC. Together with reference TRBV5-4 and TRBJ2-5, the CDR3 gives the full variable domain: ETGVTQSPTHLIKTRGQQVTLRCSSQSGHNTVSWYQQALGQGPQFIFQYYREEENGRGNFPPRFSGLQFPNYSSELNVNALELDDSALYLCASSLLSDQETQYFGPGTRLLVL.

V gene TRBV5-1 combines with J gene TRBJ1-4; TRBD1 agrees at 9 bases. This CDR3 is built from 15 residues. Germline CDR1 SGHRS, CDR2 YFSETQ. V shed 0 bases and J 7 bases; nucleotides not matched to a gene: 4. CDR3 region: CASSLAGTGSEKLFF. CDR3 DNA: TGCGCCAGCAGCTTGGCCGGGACAGGGAGTGAAAAACTGTTTTTT. Using reference TRBV5-1 and TRBJ1-4 for the parts outside the CDR3, the full variable domain is KAGVTQTPRYLIKTRGQQVTLSCSPISGHRSVSWYQQTPGQGLQFLFEYFSETQRNKGNFPGRFSGRQFSNSRSEMNVSTLELGDSALYLCASSLAGTGSEKLFFGSGTQLSVL.

The chain combines TRBV7-3 with TRBJ1-1; the match to TRBD1 covers 7 bases. The CDR3 runs 13 residues. J was trimmed by 6 bases and V by 4 bases; bases with no gene match: 5. Germline V CDR1 and CDR2: SGHTA, FQGTGA. DNA of the CDR3: TGTGCCAGCAGCTCAATGCAGGGGGCTGAAGCTTTCTTT. It is translated as CASSSMQGAEAFF.

This clone has a single count. The chain has TRBV6-2 or TRBV6-3 and TRBJ2-1, with D uncertain. CDR1 MNHEY and CDR2 SVGEGT come from the germline V gene. The CDR3 runs 14 residues. The V end lost 4 bases, the J end lost 4 bases, and 11 bases lay between the germline ends. The CDR3 nucleotides read TGTGCCAGCAGTTTGGCGGCATCTTACAATGAGCAGTTCTTC. Translating gives CASSLAASYNEQFF.

The V gene is TRBV12-3 or TRBV12-4, the J gene TRBJ1-1; D is unclear. Trimming took 7 bases from V and 6 from J, leaving 12 bases between them. The length of the CDR3 is 12 residues. The CDR3 protein is CASIKEMAEAFF. The CDR3, as DNA: TGTGCCAGCATCAAAGAGATGGCTGAAGCTTTCTTT.

The chain carries TRBV7-9 and TRBJ2-3; D ambiguous. The CDR3 sequence is 12 residues long. V shed 5 bases and J shed 1 base, with 4 bases lying between them. The germline V gene encodes CDR1 SEHNR and CDR2 FQNEAQ (reference sequence). In DNA form, the CDR3 reads TGTGCCAGCAGCCTCGGCACAGATACGCAGTATTTT. This translates into CASSLGTDTQYF.

The chain combines TRBV28 with TRBJ1-1; 7 bases are shared with TRBD1. From germline, CDR1 is MDHEN and CDR2 SYDVKM. After removal of 6 bases from V and 6 bases from J, the junction contained 7 bases not matched to a gene. This CDR3 is 13 amino acids long. The CDR3 DNA sequence: TGTGCCAGCAGCCTTAAAGGGACAGCTGAAGCTTTCTTT. Its protein is CASSLKGTAEAFF.